Following are 6 T cell receptor beta chains from one sample sequenced in a study of cytomegalovirus exposure and HLA in healthy donors. PCR was performed using 60 Vbeta and 13 Jbeta primers. Sequencing used immunoSEQ multiplex PCR; TCRdb keeps in-frame clones, though not all of them. The table records around 130,000 clones, approximately 83% of them present only once. Source material: PBMCs. Every receptor here comes from a girl aged 2-10 years in good health and CMV-seronegative.

The rearrangement joins TRBV2 to TRBJ2-3; D remains unclear. The CDR3 is made up of 13 amino acids. V lost 4 bases and J 1 base, leaving 6 bases between the germline ends. Germline V CDR1 and CDR2: SNHLY, FYNNEI. The CDR3 loop reads CASSVGRTDTQYF. Here the CDR3 DNA reads TGTGCCAGCAGTGTTGGGCGCACAGATACGCAGTATTTT.

This rearrangement joins TRBV10-3 to TRBJ2-7, with no clear D. CDR1 and CDR2 from the germline V gene are ENHRY and SYGVKD. V gave up 6 bases and J gave up 5 bases, with 8 bases separating them. This CDR3 spans 11 amino acids. CDR3 region: CAIRLDNEQYF. The CDR3 DNA is TGTGCCATCAGGTTAGATAACGAGCAGTACTTC.

For the CDR3, the DNA is TGTGCCAGCTCACCTGTGGACAGGGGGCTTGGCACTGAAGCTTTCTTT. Its translation is CASSPVDRGLGTEAFF. The chain couples TRBV18 to TRBJ1-1, with 11 nucleotides matching TRBD1. Germline CDR1 KGHSH, CDR2 LQKENI. V dropped 3 bases and J dropped 4; count of bases not matched to a gene: 7. The CDR3 contains 16 residues.

The chain has TRBV27 and TRBJ1-2; 9 positions match TRBD1. Per germline, CDR1 MNHEY and CDR2 SMNVEV (reference sequence). The CDR3 is made up of 15 amino acids. The V and J ends lost 0 bases and 6 bases, in that order; junction bases with no gene match: 5. The CDR3 loop reads CASSLSITGGNGYTF. The CDR3 DNA is TGTGCCAGCAGTTTATCGATAACAGGGGGCAATGGCTACACCTTC.

The chain couples TRBV29-1 to TRBJ2-5; a possible D gene is TRBD2 (7 bases). TRBJ2-7 matches the DNA end more closely, so the J call is doubtful. This CDR3 is built from 14 residues. Germline CDR1 SQVTM, CDR2 ANQGSEA. This chain's CDR3 is CGGLPRGGGGEQYF. The CDR3 region has the DNA TGCGGCGGCCTACCAAGGGGAGGGGGTGGCGAGCAGTACTTC.

The chain couples TRBV7-3 to TRBJ2-1; the D gene is possibly TRBD2 (7 bases). Trimming removed 3 bases from V and 4 bases from J, with 13 bases in between. CDR3 size: 15 residues. CDR1 and CDR2 (germline): SGHTA, FQGTGA. The CDR3 nucleotides read TGTGCCAGCAGCTTTGGGGGGGCCGGTTACAATGAGCAGTTCTTC. Translated, it gives CASSFGGAGYNEQFF.